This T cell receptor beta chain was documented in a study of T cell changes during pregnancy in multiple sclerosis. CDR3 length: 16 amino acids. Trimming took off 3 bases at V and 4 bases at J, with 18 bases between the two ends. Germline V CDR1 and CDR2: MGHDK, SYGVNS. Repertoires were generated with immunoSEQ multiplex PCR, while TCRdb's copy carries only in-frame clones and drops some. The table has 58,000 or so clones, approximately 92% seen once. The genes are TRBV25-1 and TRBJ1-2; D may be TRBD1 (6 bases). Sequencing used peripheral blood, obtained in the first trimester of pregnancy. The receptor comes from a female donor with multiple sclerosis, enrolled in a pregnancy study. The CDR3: CASSDSVQGLFYGYTF. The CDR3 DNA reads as TGTGCCAGCAGTGATTCGGTACAGGGCTTATTCTATGGCTACACCTTC.